The 2 T cell receptor beta chains reported below all come from one sample, sequenced in a study of shared clonotypes between healthy human individuals. Only in-frame clones appear in the TCRdb table, and some are missing; sequencing was by immunoSEQ multiplex PCR. The data contain hundreds of thousands of clones, approximately 97% of them singletons. Terminally differentiated effector memory CD45RA+ cells were excluded by CCR7 positive selection of CD45RO-negative cells. The sample taken for sequencing was naive CD8+ T cells sorted from blood. The receptors stem from a man aged 25-40 years in good health.

The genes are TRBV7-9 and TRBJ1-2; D possibly corresponds to TRBD1 (6 bases). Trimming took off 1 base at V and 2 bases at J, with 20 bases between the two ends. The CDR3 has 18 amino acids. Germline V gives CDR1 SEHNR, CDR2 FQNEAQ (reference sequence). Here the CDR3 DNA reads TGTGCCAGCAGCTTAGTAGGACAGCAGACTTTAGAGAACTATGGCTACACCTTC. As protein: CASSLVGQQTLENYGYTF. The entire variable domain, with the rest obtained from reference TRBV7-9 and TRBJ1-2, is as follows: DTGVSQNPRHKITKRGQNVTFRCDPISEHNRLYWYRQTLGQGPEFLTYFQNEAQLEKSRLLSDRFSAERPKGSFSTLEIQRTEQGDSAMYLCASSLVGQQTLENYGYTFGSGTRLTVV.

The rearrangement uses TRBV2 and TRBJ2-7; D perhaps matches TRBD1 (5 bases). Germline V CDR1 and CDR2: SNHLY, FYNNEI. With 3 bases removed from V and 1 base from J, the gap between germline ends came to 7 bases. The CDR3 spans 13 residues. CDR3 in DNA: TGTGCCAGCAGTGACAGGGTTTCCTACGAGCAGTACTTC. Its translation is CASSDRVSYEQYF.